The 14 T cell receptor beta chains in this list originate from one sample, sequenced in a study of T cells in Graves' hyperthyroidism and ophthalmopathy. Using RNA transcripts as the source, TCR beta CDR3 regions were amplified. HTBI primers were the set used in a first-round RT-PCR of the TCR CDR3. MiXCR, applied by TCRdb to the multiplex PCR reads, yields one record per CDR3 protein. The table lists approximately 490,000 distinct CDR3 sequences, about 22% of them singletons, with approximately 49% in the top ten. The sample comprised blood. All receptors come from a woman in her 70s with Graves' ophthalmopathy.

This clonotype was detected many times. The genes are TRBV20-1 and TRBJ1-1; D gene unclear. Germline V CDR1 and CDR2: DFQATT, SNEGSKA (reference sequence). CDR3 size: 16 residues. V shed 1 base and J shed 0 bases, with 15 bases lying between them. Here the CDR3 reads CSARGSAGTMNTEAFF. Here the CDR3 DNA reads TGCAGTGCTAGAGGATCGGCGGGCACAATGAACACTGAAGCTTTCTTT.

This clonotype was counted only a few times. V is TRBV2 and J is TRBJ2-1, with 10 bases identical to TRBD2. The germline gives CDR1 SNHLY, CDR2 FYNNEI. With V trimmed by 5 bases and J by 6 bases, 4 bases remained unmatched. This CDR3 has 14 amino acids. Here the CDR3 DNA reads TGTGCCAGCAGTTCTAGCGGGAGTCTCAATGAGCAGTTCTTC. Amino acid sequence: CASSSSGSLNEQFF.

This clonotype occurred a few times. The chain joins TRBV6-1 to TRBJ1-2; D unclear. Trimming stripped 5 bases from V and 4 bases from J, with 11 bases between. CDR1 and CDR2 (germline): MNHNS, SASEGT. The CDR3 covers 13 residues. The CDR3 nucleotides are TGTGCCAGCAGTAGACCGGACCTCTATGGCTACACCTTC. Translation gives CASSRPDLYGYTF.

This clonotype was found many times. This sequence joins TRBV5-1 and TRBJ2-7; D unclear. The V gene's germline CDR1 is SGHRS and CDR2 YFSETQ. Trimming took off 2 bases at V and 3 bases at J, with 21 bases between the two ends. This CDR3 has 17 residues. The chain's CDR3 is CASSFGGAIGLHYEQYF. The CDR3 DNA follows: TGCGCCAGCAGCTTTGGTGGAGCTATAGGGCTGCACTACGAGCAGTACTTC.

This clonotype appeared many times. The chain joins TRBV3-1 to TRBJ1-2; the D gene is possibly TRBD1 (5 bases). Germline CDR1 is LGHDT and CDR2 is YNNKEL (reference sequence). This CDR3 has 14 amino acids. Trimming left V 4 bases short and J 2 bases short, with 11 bases between. Written as DNA, the CDR3 is TGTGCCAGCAGCCCCGGGACCGACAACTATGGCTACACCTTC. Encoded protein: CASSPGTDNYGYTF.

There are many counts of this clonotype. The chain employs TRBV6-1 and TRBJ2-7; D remains unclear. CDR1 and CDR2 from the germline V gene are MNHNS and SASEGT. Trimming pared 6 bases from V and 3 bases from J, leaving 6 bases between. The CDR3 is made up of 11 amino acids. CDR3 in amino acids: CASRFDYEQYF. The CDR3 DNA is TGTGCCAGCAGGTTCGACTACGAGCAGTACTTC.

The rearrangement links TRBV27 to TRBJ1-1; maybe TRBD1 (5 bases). Germline V CDR1 and CDR2: MNHEY, SMNVEV (reference sequence). Deletions cut 5 bases from V and 6 bases from J, with 19 bases between. This CDR3 spans 15 amino acids. CDR3 loop: CASSPSRALVAEAFF. CDR3 DNA sequence: TGTGCCAGCAGTCCAAGCAGGGCTCTCGTGGCTGAAGCTTTCTTT.

V usage is TRBV20-1 and J usage is TRBJ1-1; D uncertain. Germline values: CDR1 DFQATT, CDR2 SNEGSKA (reference sequence). The CDR3 totals 12 residues. Trimming took off 3 bases at V and 0 bases at J, with 5 bases between the two ends. CDR3: CSASYMNTEAFF. CDR3 bases: TGCAGTGCTAGTTACATGAACACTGAAGCTTTCTTT.

A few counts support this clonotype. The V and J genes are TRBV5-1 and TRBJ2-5; possible D gene TRBD2, 6 bases. Germline assignment: CDR1 SGHRS and CDR2 YFSETQ. V was clipped by 4 bases and J by 5 bases, with 12 bases between them. The CDR3 contains 13 residues. CDR3 in amino acids: CASSPNSGETQYF. The CDR3 coding sequence is TGCGCCAGCAGCCCTAACAGCGGGGAGACCCAGTACTTC.

In its sample, this clonotype was seen a few times. The chain joins TRBV6-2 or TRBV6-3 to TRBJ2-7; D possibly corresponds to TRBD2 (5 bases). Germline V gene data show CDR1 as MNHEY and CDR2 as SVGEGT. V was trimmed by 0 bases and J by 6 bases, leaving 9 bases between them. The length of the CDR3 is 13 residues. CDR3: CASSYSIRGEQYF. DNA of the CDR3: TGTGCCAGCAGTTACTCGATCCGGGGCGAGCAGTACTTC.

The gene calls are TRBV28 and TRBJ1-3, with 7 bases that match TRBD1. In germline, CDR1 is MDHEN, CDR2 SYDVKM. The CDR3 contains 15 residues. Trimming cost V 6 bases and J 2 bases; bases outside gene matches: 7. Here the CDR3 DNA reads TGTGCCAGCAGAAACAGGGGCATGGCTGGAAACACCATATATTTT. It translates to CASRNRGMAGNTIYF.

Written as DNA, the CDR3 is TGCAGTGCTGCGAGGGGGCTGCGAGAGACCCAGTACTTC. It is translated as CSAARGLRETQYF. The chain couples TRBV20-1 to TRBJ2-5, with 7 bases that match TRBD1. Germline V gene data show CDR1 as DFQATT and CDR2 as SNEGSKA (reference sequence). V lost 5 bases to trimming and J lost 4 bases; unmatched junction nucleotides: 7. The CDR3 contains 13 residues.

CDR3: CASSPLEVGQPQHF. DNA for the CDR3: TGTGCCAGCAGCCCACTGGAGGTGGGTCAGCCCCAGCATTTT. This chain uses TRBV7-6 with TRBJ1-5; no clear D. This CDR3 is built from 14 residues. Germline V CDR1 and CDR2: SGHVS, FNYEAQ. V lost 5 bases, J lost 6 bases, and 14 bases lay in between. Supplemented by reference TRBV7-6 and TRBJ1-5, the full variable domain reads GAGVSQSPRYKVTKRGQDVALRCDPISGHVSLYWYRQALGQGPEFLTYFNYEAQQDKSGLPNDRFSAERPEGSISTLTIQRTEQRDSAMYRCASSPLEVGQPQHFGDGTRLSIL.

Many counts were recorded for this clonotype. The chain uses TRBV28 and TRBJ1-1, with D possibly matching TRBD1 (5 bases). Germline CDR1 reads MDHEN; CDR2 reads SYDVKM. With 5 bases removed from V and 0 bases from J, the gap between germline ends came to 10 bases. The CDR3 sequence is 14 residues long. CDR3 region: CASSATAMNTEAFF. CDR3 DNA: TGTGCCAGCAGTGCGACAGCCATGAACACTGAAGCTTTCTTT.